This record covers a single T cell receptor (beta chain). This sample is part of a study of blood T cell repertoires in COVID-19. Study background: Italy, Spain and the United States were the sources of the convalescent and acute COVID-19 samples.

Original data processing: Amplification of reference gene primers was used by the study to estimate nucleated cell counts. The protocol was immunoSEQ multiplex PCR, while the TCRdb copy is restricted to in-frame clones and leaves out a portion. The V and J calls and clone size are taken from that table; D and trimming were inferred from the DNA. In the table there are approximately 200,000 clones, about 85% of which are singletons. The sequencing sample was made of peripheral blood. This TCR came from a woman between 35 and 50 years old with COVID-19, enrolled during active disease.

Here the CDR3 reads CASSRRDSLYTDTQYF. CDR3 bases: TGTGCCAGCAGCCGCCGGGACTCACTATACACAGATACGCAGTATTTT. The genes are TRBV14 and TRBJ2-3; TRBD2 is a possible D gene (6 bases). The CDR3 has 16 amino acids. CDR1 and CDR2 (germline): SGHDN, FVKESK. V shed 4 bases and J shed 2 bases, with 16 bases lying between them.